This entry concerns a single T cell receptor (beta chain). The data were obtained in a study of blood T cell repertoires in COVID-19. Study context: Acute and convalescent COVID-19 specimens originated in the United States, Italy and Spain. The cDNA or gDNA used as material had been derived from T cells, B-cell-depleted T cells, or PBMCs.

V was shortened by 3 bases and J by 2 bases, with 18 bases between the two germline ends. There are 16 residues in the CDR3. Germline V lookup: CDR1 DFQATT, CDR2 SNEGSKA (reference sequence). This table comes from immunoSEQ multiplex PCR, and its TCRdb copy is limited to in-frame clones, with some not included. The sample has 200,000 to 250,000 clones, roughly nine tenths seen once. The sequenced material came from peripheral blood. The receptor was derived from a man aged 55 to 69 with acute or convalescent COVID-19. V is TRBV20-1 and J is TRBJ2-3; D is possibly TRBD2 (5 bases). CDR3 residues: CSASFYFAGSTDTQYF. The CDR3 coding sequence is TGCAGTGCTAGTTTCTATTTCGCGGGCTCCACAGATACGCAGTATTTT.